The 15 T cell receptor beta chains reported below all come from one sample, sequenced in a study of shared clonotypes between healthy human individuals. Clones were read by immunoSEQ multiplex PCR, and TCRdb kept only the in-frame ones, dropping some. The sample holds about 2 million clones, around 95% seen once. Specimen: naive CD4+ T cells sorted from blood. Specified subset: CD45RA+ positively selected. The receptors here all came from a man aged 18 to 35 in good health.

The rearrangement links TRBV11-2 to TRBJ1-1; unclear D gene. V gave up 0 bases and J gave up 4 bases, with 6 bases separating them. Germline CDR1 and CDR2: SGHAT and FQNNGV. This CDR3 has 13 amino acids. The CDR3 region is CASSLEAVTEAFF. CDR3 DNA sequence: TGTGCCAGCAGCTTAGAGGCTGTCACTGAAGCTTTCTTT.

This chain uses TRBV25-1 with TRBJ2-6; TRBD2 is a possible D gene (5 bases). Germline loops: CDR1 MGHDK, CDR2 SYGVNS. The CDR3 contains 17 residues. The V end was cut by 6 bases, the J end by 0 bases, with 15 bases between. The CDR3 here is CASSVSGYGSGANVLTF. In DNA form, the CDR3 reads TGTGCCAGCAGCGTCAGCGGTTATGGCTCTGGGGCCAACGTCCTGACTTTC.

The chain carries TRBV18 and TRBJ2-7; D might be TRBD1 (5 bases). V dropped 2 bases and J dropped 5 bases, with 16 bases sitting between them. The CDR3 totals 15 residues. The germline V gene has CDR1 KGHSH and CDR2 LQKENI. The CDR3 nucleotides read TGTGCCAGCTCACCAGCGTCGGCAGGGTCAAACGAGCAGTACTTC. This sequence encodes CASSPASAGSNEQYF.

The CDR3: CAWSGKNNSPLHF. The CDR3, as DNA: TGTGCCTGGAGTGGAAAAAATAATTCACCCCTCCACTTT. V and J are TRBV30 and TRBJ1-6; D is uncertain. CDR3 size: 13 residues. Per germline, CDR1 GTSNPN and CDR2 SVGIG (reference sequence). V was pared by 1 base and J by 5 bases, with 6 bases between.

The genes are TRBV5-6 and TRBJ1-2, with TRBD1 identical over 10 bases. With 3 bases clipped from V and 1 base from J, the junction kept 6 bases outside the gene matches. The CDR3 sequence is 16 residues long. Germline CDR1 reads SGHDT; CDR2 reads YYEEEE. The CDR3 sequence is CASSWGWTGGNYGYTF. DNA for the CDR3: TGTGCCAGCAGCTGGGGATGGACAGGGGGTAACTATGGCTACACCTTC.

The chain carries TRBV10-3 and TRBJ2-7; 8 nucleotides agree with TRBD1. Trimming cost V 7 bases and J 1 base; bases outside gene matches: 6. Per germline, CDR1 ENHRY and CDR2 SYGVKD. This CDR3 region has 14 residues. CDR3 amino acids: CAINQGAGSYEQYF. CDR3 bases: TGTGCCATCAATCAGGGGGCCGGATCCTACGAGCAGTACTTC.

The chain links TRBV9 to TRBJ1-3; 10 bases line up with TRBD1. CDR3 length: 17 residues. Per the germline V gene, CDR1 is SGDLS and CDR2 is YYNGEE. V was clipped by 4 bases and J by 7 bases; unmatched bases: 14. CDR3 bases: TGTGCCAGCAGCATAACCTCCGGGACAGGGGTCGGGAACACCATATATTTT. It is translated as CASSITSGTGVGNTIYF.

The chain recombines TRBV13 with TRBJ2-1, with 11 bases that match TRBD2. Germline values: CDR1 PRHDT, CDR2 FYEKMQ (reference sequence). The CDR3 extends over 15 amino acids. Losses at the gene ends were 5 bases for V and 7 bases for J; bases not matched to a gene: 7. The chain's CDR3 is CASSPEASGRNEQFF. CDR3 in DNA: TGTGCCAGCAGCCCCGAGGCTAGCGGGAGGAATGAGCAGTTCTTC.

This chain uses TRBV30 with TRBJ1-3; no clear D gene. The V end was cut by 8 bases, the J end by 2 bases, with 10 bases between. The CDR3 is made up of 12 amino acids. Germline CDR1 and CDR2: GTSNPN and SVGIG (reference sequence). The CDR3 region is CAQRPTGNTIYF. CDR3 sequence (DNA): TGTGCCCAAAGGCCTACTGGAAACACCATATATTTT.

V gene TRBV6-5 combines with J gene TRBJ1-2; unclear D gene. The V gene's germline CDR1 is MNHEY and CDR2 SVGAGI. Trimming stripped 2 bases from V and 2 bases from J, with 3 bases between. The CDR3 length is 12 residues. The CDR3 spells CASSYRNYGYTF. The CDR3 DNA sequence: TGTGCCAGCAGTTACCGGAACTATGGCTACACCTTC.

With regard to this clone: This specimen includes other DNA sequences encoding the same CDR3. V and J are TRBV11-3 and TRBJ2-3; D uncertain. In germline, CDR1 is SGHNT, CDR2 YENEEA. Trimming took 1 base from V and 2 from J, leaving 4 bases between them. The CDR3 totals 13 residues. The CDR3 sequence: CASSLGPTDTQYF. Here the CDR3 DNA reads TGTGCCAGCAGCTTAGGGCCCACAGATACGCAGTATTTT.

The rearrangement uses TRBV7-9 and TRBJ2-1; 16 positions agree with TRBD2. CDR3 length: 18 amino acids. V trimming: 5 bases; J trimming: 1 base; junction bases outside the gene matches: 5. CDR1 and CDR2 (germline): SEHNR, FQNEAQ (reference sequence). The CDR3 spells CASSQGLAGGSSYNEQFF. The CDR3 bases are TGTGCCAGCAGCCAGGGACTAGCGGGAGGGAGTTCCTACAATGAGCAGTTCTTC.

This clone occurred once. The V gene is TRBV9, the J gene TRBJ1-2; 8 nucleotides agree with TRBD1. The germline gives CDR1 SGDLS, CDR2 YYNGEE. The CDR3 consists of 18 residues. With V trimmed by 3 bases and J by 0 bases, 13 bases remained unmatched. This chain's CDR3 is CASSERGQGREPNYGYTF. For the CDR3, the DNA is TGTGCCAGCAGCGAAAGAGGACAGGGAAGAGAGCCTAACTATGGCTACACCTTC.

CDR3 loop: CASEGGGNQPQHF. CDR3 DNA sequence: TGTGCCAGTGAGGGCGGCGGCAATCAGCCCCAGCATTTT. This chain uses TRBV6-1 with TRBJ1-5, with D unresolved. The V and J ends lost 9 bases and 2 bases respectively, with 11 bases between them. CDR3 length equals 13 residues. Per the germline V gene, CDR1 is MNHNS and CDR2 is SASEGT.

This sequence joins TRBV30 and TRBJ1-3; TRBD1 might be the D (6 bases). There are 15 residues in the CDR3. CDR1 and CDR2 (germline): GTSNPN, SVGIG (reference sequence). V shed 4 bases and J shed 0 bases, with 13 bases lying between them. The CDR3 DNA reads as TGTGCCTGGACTTTACAGGGCACCTCTGGAAACACCATATATTTT. As protein: CAWTLQGTSGNTIYF.